This entry describes one T cell receptor beta chain. Its specificity is not known. The CDR3 has 14 residues. The trim removed 3 bases at V and 4 bases at J, leaving 3 bases unmatched. In germline, CDR1 is ENHRY, CDR2 SYGVKD. The sample belongs to a study of T cells in Graves' hyperthyroidism and ophthalmopathy. Notes on the study in general: Model predictions of ophthalmopathy came a median approximately 6 months before onset.

Regions amplified from RNA transcripts were the TCR beta CDR3 regions. Researchers ran a first-round RT-PCR on the TCR CDR3 using the HTBI primer set. TCRdb reprocessed the multiplex PCR reads with MiXCR, giving one entry per CDR3 protein. The data show approximately 100,000 distinct CDR3 sequences, roughly 44% seen once. Patients aged 18 to 65 with hyperthyroidism were newly diagnosed, with duration under 2 months. V gene TRBV10-3 combines with J gene TRBJ2-1; 7 nucleotides line up with TRBD2. This TCR came from a man aged 40-50 years with Graves' hyperthyroidism. Sample: blood. DNA for the CDR3: TGTGCCATCAGTGAAGACGGGGGGTACAATGAGCAGTTCTTC. Amino acids: CAISEDGGYNEQFF.